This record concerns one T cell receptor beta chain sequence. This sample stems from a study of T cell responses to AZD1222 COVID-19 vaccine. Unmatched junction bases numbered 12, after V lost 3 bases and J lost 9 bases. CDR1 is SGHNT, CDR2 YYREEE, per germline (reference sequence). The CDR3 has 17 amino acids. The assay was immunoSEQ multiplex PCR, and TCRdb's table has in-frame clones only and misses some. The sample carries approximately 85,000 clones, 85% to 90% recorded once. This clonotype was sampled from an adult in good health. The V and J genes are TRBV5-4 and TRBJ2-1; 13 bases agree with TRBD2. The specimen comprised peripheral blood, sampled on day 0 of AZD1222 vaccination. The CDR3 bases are TGTGCCAGCAGCTCCATGACTAGCGGGAGGAAACCCGGTGAGCAGTTCTTC. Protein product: CASSSMTSGRKPGEQFF.